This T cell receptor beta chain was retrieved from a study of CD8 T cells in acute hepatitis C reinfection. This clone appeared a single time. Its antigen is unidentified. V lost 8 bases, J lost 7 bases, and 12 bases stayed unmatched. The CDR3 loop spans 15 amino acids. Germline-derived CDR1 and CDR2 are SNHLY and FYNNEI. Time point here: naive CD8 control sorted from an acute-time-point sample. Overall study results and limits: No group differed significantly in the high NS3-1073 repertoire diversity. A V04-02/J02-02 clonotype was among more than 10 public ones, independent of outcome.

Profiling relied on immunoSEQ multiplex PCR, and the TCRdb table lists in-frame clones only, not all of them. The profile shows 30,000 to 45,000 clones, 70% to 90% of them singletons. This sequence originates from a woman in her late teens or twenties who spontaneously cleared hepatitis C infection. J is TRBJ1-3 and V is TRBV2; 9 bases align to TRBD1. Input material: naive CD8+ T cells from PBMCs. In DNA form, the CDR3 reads TGTGCCAGCGACACAGGGGGCGGCGATTTTAACACCATATATTTT. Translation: CASDTGGGDFNTIYF.